The 22 T cell receptor beta chains given below trace back to one sample, sequenced in a study of blood T cell repertoires in COVID-19. Measured with immunoSEQ multiplex PCR; TCRdb has only the in-frame clones, and not every one. The sample carries fewer than 25,000 clones, roughly 89% recorded once. The material sequenced was peripheral blood. These receptors were obtained from a human donor in a cohort sampled during active COVID-19.

This chain connects TRBV29-1 to TRBJ1-1; TRBD1 matches 9 bases. Germline CDR1 reads SQVTM; CDR2 reads ANQGSEA. Losses at the gene ends were 7 bases for V and 4 bases for J; bases not matched to a gene: 4. The CDR3 loop spans 12 amino acids. Written as DNA, the CDR3 is TGCAGCGCCCGACAGGGGGGCACTGAAGCTTTCTTT. Residues: CSARQGGTEAFF.

The chain is built from TRBV30 and TRBJ2-7; 9 nucleotides line up with TRBD2. This CDR3 spans 12 amino acids. Germline values: CDR1 GTSNPN, CDR2 SVGIG (reference sequence). Trimming at V came to 4 bases and at J to 4 bases, leaving 2 bases not matched to a gene. The CDR3 DNA is TGTGCCTGGAATAGCGGGAGTTACGAGCAGTACTTC. It specifies CAWNSGSYEQYF.

CDR3 amino acids: CASSVTGANTEAFF. CDR3 bases: TGTGCCAGCAGTGTGACAGGGGCGAACACTGAAGCTTTCTTT. This chain connects TRBV6-6 to TRBJ1-1, with 8 bases matching TRBD1. Trimming took 5 bases from V and 1 from J; bases not matched to a gene: 3. This CDR3 has 14 amino acids. CDR1 and CDR2 from the germline V gene are MNHNY and SVGAGI (reference sequence).

The chain couples TRBV5-6 to TRBJ2-3; 10 bases are shared with TRBD2. After removal of 6 bases from V and 3 bases from J, the junction contained 4 bases not matched to a gene. This CDR3 is 14 amino acids long. The germline gives CDR1 SGHDT, CDR2 YYEEEE. CDR3 coding DNA: TGTGCCAGCAAAGGACTAGCGGTAACAGATACGCAGTATTTT. Its protein is CASKGLAVTDTQYF.

In this sample, this clone turned up once. CDR3 nucleotides: TGTGCCAGCAGCGGGACAGTCGCCGAAAAACTGTTTTTT. Its protein product is CASSGTVAEKLFF. The V call is TRBV12-3 or TRBV12-4, the J call TRBJ1-4; TRBD1 matches 7 bases. With V trimmed by 6 bases and J by 8 bases, 6 bases remained unmatched. The CDR3 totals 13 residues.

V and J are TRBV12-3 or TRBV12-4 and TRBJ2-4; 8 nucleotides agree with TRBD2. The V segment lost 5 bases and the J segment 5 bases; nucleotides outside the gene matches: 2. This CDR3 comprises 13 residues. CDR3 protein: CASSTGGENIQYF. The CDR3 DNA is TGTGCCAGCAGTACGGGAGGGGAAAACATTCAGTACTTC.

The rearrangement joins TRBV2 to TRBJ2-3; 10 bases align to TRBD1. Per the germline V gene, CDR1 is SNHLY and CDR2 is FYNNEI. The length of the CDR3 is 16 residues. J lost 0 bases, V lost 4 bases, and 4 bases had no gene match. The CDR3 DNA sequence: TGTGCCAGCAGTGTTGGGACAGGGGCTAGCACAGATACGCAGTATTTT. It translates to CASSVGTGASTDTQYF.

The chain couples TRBV19 to TRBJ2-1; the D gene is possibly TRBD2 (5 bases). The CDR3 is made up of 15 amino acids. Germline V gene sequence: CDR1 LNHDA, CDR2 SQIVND (reference sequence). The V end was cut by 5 bases, the J end by 1 base, with 12 bases between. CDR3 DNA: TGTGCCAGTAGTGGCGGACTTAATTCCTACAATGAGCAGTTCTTC. Protein sequence: CASSGGLNSYNEQFF.

The chain links TRBV19 to TRBJ2-2; 10 bases align to TRBD2. Per the germline V gene, CDR1 is LNHDA and CDR2 is SQIVND (reference sequence). Trimming cost V 10 bases and J 6 bases; bases outside gene matches: 17. CDR3 size: 17 residues. The CDR3 spells CATTDLRTSGRSGELFF. The DNA of the CDR3 is TGTGCCACCACAGATCTGAGGACTAGCGGAAGATCCGGGGAGCTGTTTTTT.

The chain joins TRBV7-2 to TRBJ2-7; no firm D call. Trimming shortened V by 5 bases and J by 7 bases, and 9 bases separated the two germline ends. CDR3 length equals 11 residues. Germline-derived CDR1 and CDR2 are SGHTA and FQGNSA. The CDR3 region has the DNA TGTGCCAGCAGCCTCCTAAGAGAGCAGTACTTC. Translating gives CASSLLREQYF.

The chain has TRBV18 and TRBJ2-7; 7 bases match TRBD2. Germline CDR1 is KGHSH and CDR2 is LQKENI. The CDR3 extends over 13 amino acids. J gave up 6 bases and V 0 bases, and 2 bases lay outside the gene matches. CDR3 sequence (DNA): TGTGCCAGCTCACCACCCTCGGGGGGCGAGCAGTACTTC. It is translated as CASSPPSGGEQYF.

The chain recombines TRBV10-3 with TRBJ1-1, with 10 bases aligning to TRBD1. The germline V gene encodes CDR1 ENHRY and CDR2 SYGVKD. With V trimmed by 11 bases and J by 5 bases, 11 bases remained unmatched. CDR3 length: 14 residues. This chain's CDR3 is CASDRGLGGTEAFF. CDR3 bases: TGTGCCTCTGACAGGGGGCTGGGGGGGACTGAAGCTTTCTTT.

In DNA, the CDR3 is TGCGCCAGCAGCCCAGACAGAGCTAACTATGGCTACACCTTC. Translating it yields CASSPDRANYGYTF. The chain has TRBV5-1 and TRBJ1-2; D is possibly TRBD1 (5 bases). V was cut by 4 bases and J by 0 bases, with 10 bases left in between. The CDR3 has 14 amino acids. Germline V gene sequence: CDR1 SGHRS, CDR2 YFSETQ.

The J gene is TRBJ1-5, the V gene TRBV19, with unresolved D. The CDR3 length is 16 residues. Germline V gene data show CDR1 as LNHDA and CDR2 as SQIVND (reference sequence). V was trimmed by 5 bases and J by 2 bases, leaving 16 bases between them. The CDR3 loop is CASSGVGSGRNQPQHF. The DNA of the CDR3 is TGTGCCAGTAGTGGTGTCGGGAGCGGTCGCAATCAGCCCCAGCATTTT.

The chain has TRBV29-1 and TRBJ1-2; D may be TRBD1 (5 bases). Deletions cut 3 bases from V and 6 bases from J, with 20 bases between. The CDR3 totals 15 residues. The V gene's germline CDR1 is SQVTM and CDR2 ANQGSEA. The CDR3 DNA reads as TGCAGCGTTGAGCTGACAGAACCACCCCGGAATGGCTACACCTTC. Translation: CSVELTEPPRNGYTF.

The CDR3 reads CASSPPSTSGGAEQYF. The CDR3 DNA follows: TGTGCCAGCTCACCACCCTCGACTAGCGGGGGGGCGGAGCAGTACTTC. The rearrangement joins TRBV18 to TRBJ2-7, with 14 bases lining up with TRBD2. J lost 7 bases, V lost 0 bases, and 5 bases had no gene match. The CDR3 sequence is 16 residues long. Germline V lookup: CDR1 KGHSH, CDR2 LQKENI.

The DNA of the CDR3 is TGTGCCAGCAGCCAAGGGGGAACGACGGGAGCAGGGGATACGCAGTATTTT. Translation: CASSQGGTTGAGDTQYF. The chain recombines TRBV4-2 with TRBJ2-3; D might be TRBD2 (6 bases). Trimming cost V 1 base and J 6 bases, with 20 bases left between them. The CDR3 runs 17 residues. Germline loops: CDR1 LGHNA, CDR2 YNFKEQ.

The chain is built from TRBV6-5 and TRBJ1-5; D is possibly TRBD1 (6 bases). CDR3 size: 15 residues. The V gene lost 2 bases and the J gene lost 5 bases, with 13 bases spanning the gap. Germline V gene sequence: CDR1 MNHEY, CDR2 SVGAGI. CDR3 residues: CASSYAEGHDQPQHF. The DNA for the CDR3 is TGTGCCAGCAGTTACGCAGAGGGACACGATCAGCCCCAGCATTTT.

This chain connects TRBV5-1 to TRBJ2-6; TRBD1 aligns across 8 bases. CDR1 is SGHRS and CDR2 is YFSETQ in the germline V gene. The trim removed 1 base at V and 0 bases at J, leaving 3 bases unmatched. This CDR3 region has 17 residues. The CDR3 DNA follows: TGCGCCAGCAGCTTGACCACAGGGGGCTCTGGGGCCAACGTCCTGACTTTC. This codes for CASSLTTGGSGANVLTF.

The DNA of the CDR3 is TGTGCCAGCAGCCCGCTAGCGGGAGAGCACACCGGGGAGCTGTTTTTT. Amino acid sequence: CASSPLAGEHTGELFF. The chain couples TRBV9 to TRBJ2-2; 10 bases agree with TRBD2. The length of the CDR3 is 16 residues. The junction had 6 bases not matched to a gene; V was cut back by 4 bases and J by 3 bases. Germline V CDR1 and CDR2: SGDLS, YYNGEE.

In its sample, this clone was seen once. The chain carries TRBV30 and TRBJ1-2, with D uncertain. V was cut by 8 bases and J by 6 bases, with 13 bases left in between. The V gene's germline CDR1 is GTSNPN and CDR2 SVGIG (reference sequence). The CDR3 runs to 11 residues. CDR3 sequence (DNA): TGTGCCCACGGTAGAAACCATGGCTACACCTTC. This sequence encodes CAHGRNHGYTF.

This clone was observed a single time. J is TRBJ2-3 and V is TRBV9, with 9 bases that match TRBD2. The CDR3 runs 14 residues. V trimming: 0 bases; J trimming: 4 bases; junction bases outside the gene matches: 0. Germline values: CDR1 SGDLS, CDR2 YYNGEE. CDR3 in DNA: TGTGCCAGCAGCGTAGGACTAGCGGCAGATACGCAGTATTTT. Its protein product is CASSVGLAADTQYF.